This T cell receptor beta chain was captured in a study of beta chain features in type 1 diabetes. The sequenced template was cDNA made from the entire isolated RNA. Generated by immunoSEQ multiplex PCR, the TCRdb table keeps only in-frame clones and is missing some. Of about 220,000 clones listed, approximately 11% are singletons. This clone was detected only a few times. The V end was cut by 1 base, the J end by 2 bases, with 15 bases between. Germline V gives CDR1 LGHNA, CDR2 YSLEER. This CDR3 region has 17 residues. V and J are TRBV4-3 and TRBJ2-1; TRBD1 is a possible D gene (6 bases). This TCR derives from a man in his late teens or twenties in good health. Sequenced input: central memory CD4+ T cells from blood. The CDR3 bases are TGCGCCAGCAGCCAAGGAATTAGACAGGAAACCTACAATGAGCAGTTCTTC. This translates into CASSQGIRQETYNEQFF.